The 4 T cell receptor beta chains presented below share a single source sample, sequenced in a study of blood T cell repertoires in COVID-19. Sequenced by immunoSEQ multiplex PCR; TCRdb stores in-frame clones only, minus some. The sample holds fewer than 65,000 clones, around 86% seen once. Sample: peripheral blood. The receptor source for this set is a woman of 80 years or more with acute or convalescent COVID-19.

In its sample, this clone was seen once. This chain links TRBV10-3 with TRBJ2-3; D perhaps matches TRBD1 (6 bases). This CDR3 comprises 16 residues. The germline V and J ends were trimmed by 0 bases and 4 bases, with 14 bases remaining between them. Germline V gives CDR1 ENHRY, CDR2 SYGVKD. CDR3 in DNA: TGTGCCATCAGTGAGTCGAGACAGGTTTTGGCAGATACGCAGTATTTT. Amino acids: CAISESRQVLADTQYF.

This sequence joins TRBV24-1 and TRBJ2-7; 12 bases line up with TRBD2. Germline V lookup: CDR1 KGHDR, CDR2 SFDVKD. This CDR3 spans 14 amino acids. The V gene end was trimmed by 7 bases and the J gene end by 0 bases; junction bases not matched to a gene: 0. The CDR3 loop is CATRTSGSSYEQYF. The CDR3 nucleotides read TGTGCCACCAGGACTAGCGGGAGCTCCTACGAGCAGTACTTC.

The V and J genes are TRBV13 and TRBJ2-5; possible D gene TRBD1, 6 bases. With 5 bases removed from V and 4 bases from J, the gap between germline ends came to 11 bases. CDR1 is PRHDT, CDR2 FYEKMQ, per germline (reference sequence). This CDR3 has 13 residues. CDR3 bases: TGTGCCAGCAGCCCCCCAGGGGTAGAGACCCAGTACTTC. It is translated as CASSPPGVETQYF.

The CDR3 nucleotides are TGTGCCAGCAGCCGGTGGGGGCTAGCGGGGGCAAAGACAGATACGCAGTATTTT. Amino acid sequence: CASSRWGLAGAKTDTQYF. The rearrangement links TRBV7-3 to TRBJ2-3; 10 bases match TRBD2. The CDR3 runs to 18 residues. The V and J ends lost 5 bases and 3 bases, in that order; junction bases with no gene match: 14. Germline CDR1 and CDR2: SGHTA and FQGTGA.